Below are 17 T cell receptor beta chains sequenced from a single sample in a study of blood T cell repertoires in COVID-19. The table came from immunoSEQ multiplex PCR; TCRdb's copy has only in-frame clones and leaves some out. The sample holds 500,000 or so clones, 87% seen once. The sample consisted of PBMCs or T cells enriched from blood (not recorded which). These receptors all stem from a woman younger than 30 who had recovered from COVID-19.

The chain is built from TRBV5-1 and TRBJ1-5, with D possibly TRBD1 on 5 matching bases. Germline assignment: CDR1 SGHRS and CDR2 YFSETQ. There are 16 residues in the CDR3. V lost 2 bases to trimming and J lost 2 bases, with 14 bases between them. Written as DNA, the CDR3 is TGCGCCAGCAGCTTAGGGGCAGGGCAGGGCAATCAGCCCCAGCATTTT. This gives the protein CASSLGAGQGNQPQHF. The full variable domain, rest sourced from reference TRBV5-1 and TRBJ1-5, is KAGVTQTPRYLIKTRGQQVTLSCSPISGHRSVSWYQQTPGQGLQFLFEYFSETQRNKGNFPGRFSGRQFSNSRSEMNVSTLELGDSALYLCASSLGAGQGNQPQHFGDGTRLSIL.

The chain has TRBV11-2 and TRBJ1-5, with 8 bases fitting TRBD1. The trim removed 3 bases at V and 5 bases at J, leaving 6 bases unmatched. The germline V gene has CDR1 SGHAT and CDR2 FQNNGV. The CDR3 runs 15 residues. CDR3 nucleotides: TGTGCCAGCAGCTTCGGGACAGGTGTGGATCAGCCCCAGCATTTT. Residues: CASSFGTGVDQPQHF.

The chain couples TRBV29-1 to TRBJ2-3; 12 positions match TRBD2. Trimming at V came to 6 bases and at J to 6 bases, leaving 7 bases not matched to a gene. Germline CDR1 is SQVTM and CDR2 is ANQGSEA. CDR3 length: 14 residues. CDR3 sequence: CSVASGGASDTQYF. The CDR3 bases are TGCAGCGTGGCTAGCGGGGGGGCCAGCGATACGCAGTATTTT.

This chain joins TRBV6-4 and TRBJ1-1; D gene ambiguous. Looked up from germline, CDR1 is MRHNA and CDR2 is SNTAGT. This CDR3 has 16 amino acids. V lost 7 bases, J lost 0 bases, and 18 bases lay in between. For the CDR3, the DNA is TGTGCCAGCACTGAACGGAGGGCCTCCATGAACACTGAAGCTTTCTTT. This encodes CASTERRASMNTEAFF.

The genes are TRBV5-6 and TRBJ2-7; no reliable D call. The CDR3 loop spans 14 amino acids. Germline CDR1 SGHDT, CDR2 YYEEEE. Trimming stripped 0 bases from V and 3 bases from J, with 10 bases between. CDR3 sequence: CASSLVDSVYEQYF. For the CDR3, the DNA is TGTGCCAGCAGCTTGGTCGACTCGGTCTACGAGCAGTACTTC.

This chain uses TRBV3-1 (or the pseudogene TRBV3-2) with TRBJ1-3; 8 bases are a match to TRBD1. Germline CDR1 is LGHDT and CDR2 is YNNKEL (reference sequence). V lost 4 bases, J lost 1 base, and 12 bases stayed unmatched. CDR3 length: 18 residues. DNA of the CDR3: TGTGCCAGCAGCCGCGGACAGGGATTTGGCCAATCTGGAAACACCATATATTTT. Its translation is CASSRGQGFGQSGNTIYF.

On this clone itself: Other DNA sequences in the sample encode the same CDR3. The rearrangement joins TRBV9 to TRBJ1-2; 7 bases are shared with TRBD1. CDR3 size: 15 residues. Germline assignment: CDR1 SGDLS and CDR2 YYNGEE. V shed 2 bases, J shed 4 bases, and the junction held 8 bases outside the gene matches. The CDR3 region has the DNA TGTGCCAGCAGCGTTGGAGCAGGGGGTCTCTATGGCTACACCTTC. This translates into CASSVGAGGLYGYTF.

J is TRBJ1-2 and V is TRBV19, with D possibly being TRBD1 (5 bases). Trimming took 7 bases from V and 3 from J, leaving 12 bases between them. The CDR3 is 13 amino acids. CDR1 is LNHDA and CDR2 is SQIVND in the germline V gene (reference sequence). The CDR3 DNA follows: TGTGCCAGTAAAGGGGAACAGCACTATGGCTACACCTTC. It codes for CASKGEQHYGYTF. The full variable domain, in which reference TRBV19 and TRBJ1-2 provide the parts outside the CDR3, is DGGITQSPKYLFRKEGQNVTLSCEQNLNHDAMYWYRQDPGQGLRLIYYSQIVNDFQKGDIAEGYSVSREKKESFPLTVTSAQKNPTAFYLCASKGEQHYGYTFGSGTRLTVV.

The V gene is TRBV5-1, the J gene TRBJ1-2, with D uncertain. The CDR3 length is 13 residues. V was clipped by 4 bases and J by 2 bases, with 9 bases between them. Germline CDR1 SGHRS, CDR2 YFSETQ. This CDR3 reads CASSQNSNYGYTF. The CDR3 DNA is TGCGCCAGCAGCCAAAACTCCAACTATGGCTACACCTTC.

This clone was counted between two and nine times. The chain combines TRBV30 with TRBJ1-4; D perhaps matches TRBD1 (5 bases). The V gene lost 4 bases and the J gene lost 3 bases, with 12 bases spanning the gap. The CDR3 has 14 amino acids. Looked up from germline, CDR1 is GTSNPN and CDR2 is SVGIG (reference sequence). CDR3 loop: CAWTPRGANEKLFF. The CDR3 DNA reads TGTGCCTGGACCCCCCGGGGGGCTAATGAAAAACTGTTTTTT.

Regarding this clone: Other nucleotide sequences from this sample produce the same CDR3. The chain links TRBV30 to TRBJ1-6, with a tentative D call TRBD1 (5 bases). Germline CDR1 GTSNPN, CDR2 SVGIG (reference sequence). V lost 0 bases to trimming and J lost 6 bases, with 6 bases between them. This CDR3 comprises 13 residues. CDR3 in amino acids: CAWSVGGNSPLHF. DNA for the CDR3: TGTGCCTGGAGTGTCGGGGGTAATTCACCCCTCCACTTT. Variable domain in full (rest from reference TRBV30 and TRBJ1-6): SQTIHQWPATLVQPVGSPLSLECTVEGTSNPNLYWYRQAAGRGLQLLFYSVGIGQISSEVPQNLSASRPQDRQFILSSKKLLLSDSGFYLCAWSVGGNSPLHFGNGTRLTVT.

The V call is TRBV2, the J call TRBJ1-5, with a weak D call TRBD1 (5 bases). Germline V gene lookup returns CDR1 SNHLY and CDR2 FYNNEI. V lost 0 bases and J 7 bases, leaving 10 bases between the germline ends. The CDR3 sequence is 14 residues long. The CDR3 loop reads CASSEAGGGQPQHF. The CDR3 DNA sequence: TGTGCCAGCAGTGAAGCGGGGGGAGGCCAGCCCCAGCATTTT.

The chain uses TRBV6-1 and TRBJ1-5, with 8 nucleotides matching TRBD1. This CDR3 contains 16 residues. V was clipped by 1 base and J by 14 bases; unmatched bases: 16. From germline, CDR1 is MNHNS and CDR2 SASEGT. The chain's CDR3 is CASSEVLGQGIPREHF. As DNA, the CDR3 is TGTGCCAGCAGTGAAGTGCTAGGACAGGGTATCCCCCGCGAGCATTTT.

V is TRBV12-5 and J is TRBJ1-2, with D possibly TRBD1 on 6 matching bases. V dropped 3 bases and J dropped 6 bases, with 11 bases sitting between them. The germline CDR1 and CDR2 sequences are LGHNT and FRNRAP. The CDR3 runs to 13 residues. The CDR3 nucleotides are TGTGCTAGTGGTTTCCCAGGGGAAGATGGCTACACCTTC. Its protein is CASGFPGEDGYTF.

The CDR3 protein is CASSSRTALLTYEQYF. The CDR3 region has the DNA TGTGCCAGCAGCTCCAGGACAGCGCTGCTTACCTACGAGCAGTACTTC. The chain joins TRBV5-5 to TRBJ2-7; D is perhaps TRBD1 (6 bases). The V end lost 3 bases, the J end lost 2 bases, and 18 bases lay between the germline ends. Per germline, CDR1 SGHKS and CDR2 YYEKEE (reference sequence). The CDR3 covers 16 residues.

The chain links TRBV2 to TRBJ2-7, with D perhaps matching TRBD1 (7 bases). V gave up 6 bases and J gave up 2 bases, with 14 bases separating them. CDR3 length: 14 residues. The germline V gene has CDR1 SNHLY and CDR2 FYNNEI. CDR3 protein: CASSGGQNPYEQYF. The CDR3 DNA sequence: TGTGCCAGCAGCGGGGGACAGAACCCCTACGAGCAGTACTTC.

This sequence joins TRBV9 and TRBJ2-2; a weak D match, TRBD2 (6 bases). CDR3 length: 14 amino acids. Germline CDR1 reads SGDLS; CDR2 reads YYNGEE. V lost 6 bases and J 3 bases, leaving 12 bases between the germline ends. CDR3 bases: TGTGCCAGCACCATGCGGGGTGACACCGGGGAGCTGTTTTTT. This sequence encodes CASTMRGDTGELFF. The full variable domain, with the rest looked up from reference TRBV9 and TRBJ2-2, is DSGVTQTPKHLITATGQRVTLRCSPRSGDLSVYWYQQSLDQGLQFLIQYYNGEERAKGNILERFSAQQFPDLHSELNLSSLELGDSALYFCASTMRGDTGELFFGEGSRLTVL.